The 7 T cell receptor beta chains in this list originate from one sample, sequenced in a study of beta chain features in type 1 diabetes. The entirety of the isolated RNA underwent reverse transcription, so expressed TCRB transcripts were sequenced. The table came from immunoSEQ multiplex PCR; TCRdb's copy has only in-frame clones and leaves some out. The sample lists some 500,000 clones, 9.5% to 12% occurring once. The source material was naive CD4+ T cells from blood. These receptor sequences come from a woman younger than 30 in good health.

This clone was counted between two and nine times. The chain links TRBV7-6 to TRBJ2-1; TRBD1 matches 7 bases. The CDR3 loop spans 15 amino acids. The J segment lost 3 bases and the V segment lost 5 bases, leaving 7 bases of the junction unmatched. Germline V gives CDR1 SGHVS, CDR2 FNYEAQ. Here the CDR3 reads CASSRTGDRYNEQFF. In nucleotides, the CDR3 is TGTGCCAGCAGCCGAACAGGGGATCGCTACAATGAGCAGTTCTTC.

This clone occurred a few times. V usage is TRBV29-1 and J usage is TRBJ1-3, with 7 bases aligning to TRBD1. Trimming removed 4 bases from V and 0 bases from J; junction bases left unmatched: 9. This CDR3 contains 16 residues. Germline-derived CDR1 and CDR2 are SQVTM and ANQGSEA. The CDR3 spells CSVVEDGTASGNTIYF. The CDR3 DNA is TGCAGCGTTGTAGAGGATGGGACAGCCTCTGGAAACACCATATATTTT.

The chain recombines TRBV5-1 with TRBJ1-6; TRBD1 matches at 7 bases. From germline, CDR1 is SGHRS and CDR2 YFSETQ. V gave up 2 bases and J gave up 11 bases; unmatched junction bases: 7. The CDR3 is made up of 14 amino acids. The CDR3 bases are TGCGCCAGCAGCTTTGACAGGGTAGTGGCACCCCTCCACTTT. Its translation: CASSFDRVVAPLHF.

V is TRBV7-2 and J is TRBJ1-1, with 7 bases fitting TRBD1. The ends lost 2 bases at V and 11 bases at J; junction bases unmatched: 11. This CDR3 is 14 amino acids long. Germline assignment: CDR1 SGHTA and CDR2 FQGNSA. This CDR3 reads CASSLPRTGQKAFF. CDR3 DNA: TGTGCCAGCAGCTTACCCCGGACAGGCCAGAAGGCTTTCTTT.

The chain recombines TRBV4-1 with TRBJ2-5; D gene unclear. CDR3 length: 16 residues. With 2 bases removed from V and 4 bases from J, the gap between germline ends came to 17 bases. Germline lookup yields CDR1 MGHRA and CDR2 YSYEKL. CDR3 coding DNA: TGCGCCAGCAGCCAAATAGTAGGGCCCCAACGAGAGACCCAGTACTTC. Encoded protein: CASSQIVGPQRETQYF.

The V gene is TRBV19, the J gene TRBJ2-7; 8 bases are shared with TRBD2. V was pared by 10 bases and J by 6 bases, with 20 bases of the junction left unmatched. CDR1 is LNHDA, CDR2 SQIVND, per germline (reference sequence). The CDR3 loop spans 16 amino acids. The CDR3 region is CANQFTGGNPGAEQYF. The CDR3 coding sequence is TGTGCCAACCAATTCACGGGAGGGAATCCCGGGGCCGAGCAGTACTTC.

This chain connects TRBV25-1 to TRBJ1-2; D remains unclear. V shed 2 bases and J shed 4 bases, with 11 bases lying between them. In germline, CDR1 is MGHDK, CDR2 SYGVNS. CDR3 length: 14 residues. The CDR3 loop is CASSESVPLYGYTF. The CDR3 region has the DNA TGTGCCAGCAGTGAAAGCGTTCCGCTCTATGGCTACACCTTC.